This T cell receptor beta chain was sequenced in a study of T cells in Graves' hyperthyroidism and ophthalmopathy. Amplification yielded TCR beta CDR3 regions, with RNA transcripts as the source. The primer set for the first-round RT-PCR of the TCR CDR3 was HTBI. TCRdb re-called the multiplex PCR reads with MiXCR, one entry per CDR3 protein. The sample lists some 490,000 distinct CDR3 sequences; roughly 15% were seen once. Each ophthalmopathy patient scored at least 3 on the Clinical Activity Score and at least 4 on NOSPECS grade, with duration under 3 months. There are many counts of this clonotype. Its target is unknown. Study-level points and caveats: Peripheral blood also featured most of the thyroid clonotypes expanded above 0.001.

Sequencing was carried out using blood. The receptor was derived from a woman aged 25 to 39 with Graves' ophthalmopathy.

The CDR3 spells CASSRGTPPLDGYTF. CDR3 DNA: TGTGCCAGCAGCCGCGGGACACCACCTTTGGATGGCTACACCTTC. The genes are TRBV7-8 and TRBJ1-2; maybe TRBD1 (6 bases). V lost 5 bases to trimming and J lost 6 bases, with 19 bases between them. Germline CDR1 SGHVS, CDR2 FQNEAQ. The CDR3 consists of 15 residues.